The clone carrying this T cell receptor (beta chain) has at least ten counts. Antigen: not known. In building TCR beta libraries, iRepertoire HTBI primers were used together with Arm-PCR of CDR3 regions. TCRdb used MiXCR to reprocess the multiplex PCR reads, holding one entry per CDR3 protein. The data show under 450,000 distinct CDR3 sequences, roughly 20% seen once. The data were obtained in a study of regulatory T cells in long-lasting Graves disease. Study-wide findings and caveats: Clonotypes that were public and shared totalled a few thousand in persistent patients versus 966 in new patients. Persistent disease preferred TRBV28, TRBJ1-2 and TRBJ2-5.

The time point: persistent/refractory GD, antithyroid drugs over 5 years with positive TRAb. With RNA extracted from PBMCs as input, the TCR library was made. Diagnosis followed American Thyroid Association guidelines for Graves' disease. V dropped 5 bases and J dropped 4 bases, with 11 bases sitting between them. Germline assignment: CDR1 SNHLY and CDR2 FYNNEI. This CDR3 has 13 residues. The V gene is TRBV2, the J gene TRBJ2-5; no firm D call. This clonotype was obtained from a middle-aged woman with Graves disease. Source: peripheral blood mononuclear cells (PBMCs), taken when the disease was refractory, from a patient treated with antithyroid drugs. The CDR3, as DNA: TGTGCCAGCAGTAGGAACGAACGAGAGACCCAGTACTTC. The encoded protein is CASSRNERETQYF.